This TCR beta chain came from a study of OX40 agonist ivuxolimab in advanced cancers. For the study at large: Ivuxolimab, which patients received intravenously every 2 weeks, was dosed at 0.01 to 10 mg/kg. Findings of the study overall: Expanded clones belonging to CD8+ T cells outnumbered, on average, those of CD4+.

Patients were ruled out by autoimmune disease history or systemic immunosuppression. In the case of this clone: Its antigen remains unknown.

Sequencing used immunoSEQ multiplex PCR; TCRdb keeps in-frame clones, though not all of them. The table lists about 46,000 clones, roughly 85% of them singletons. This CDR3 contains 14 residues. The germline CDR1 and CDR2 sequences are LGHNA and YSLEER. V lost 0 bases and J 6 bases, leaving 9 bases between the germline ends. The sequence was obtained from an adult with an advanced solid tumor such as melanoma, head and neck, liver or kidney cancer. This material consisted of CD4+ or CD8+ T cells sorted from blood, taken in a trial of the OX40 agonist ivuxolimab. V usage is TRBV4-3 and J usage is TRBJ2-1; no firm D call. This CDR3 is CASSQEAGLNEQFF. The CDR3 DNA sequence: TGCGCCAGCAGCCAAGAAGCAGGCCTCAATGAGCAGTTCTTC.